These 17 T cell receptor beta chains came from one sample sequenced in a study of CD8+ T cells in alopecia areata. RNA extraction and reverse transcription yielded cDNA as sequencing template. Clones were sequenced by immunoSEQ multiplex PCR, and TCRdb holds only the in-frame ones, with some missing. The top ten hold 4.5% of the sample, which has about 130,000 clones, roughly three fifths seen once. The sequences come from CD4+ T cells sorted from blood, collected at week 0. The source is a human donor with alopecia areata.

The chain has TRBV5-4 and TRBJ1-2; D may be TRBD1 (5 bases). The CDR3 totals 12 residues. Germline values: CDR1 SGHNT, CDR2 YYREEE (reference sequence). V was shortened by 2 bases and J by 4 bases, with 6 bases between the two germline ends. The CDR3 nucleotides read TGTGCCAGCAGCTTCGACAGCTATGGCTACACCTTC. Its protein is CASSFDSYGYTF.

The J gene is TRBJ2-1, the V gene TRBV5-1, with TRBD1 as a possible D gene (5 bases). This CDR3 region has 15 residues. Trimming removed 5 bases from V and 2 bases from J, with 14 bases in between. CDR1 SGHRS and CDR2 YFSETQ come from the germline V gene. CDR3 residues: CASRIQATTYNEQFF. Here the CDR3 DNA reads TGCGCCAGCAGGATACAGGCTACAACCTACAATGAGCAGTTCTTC.

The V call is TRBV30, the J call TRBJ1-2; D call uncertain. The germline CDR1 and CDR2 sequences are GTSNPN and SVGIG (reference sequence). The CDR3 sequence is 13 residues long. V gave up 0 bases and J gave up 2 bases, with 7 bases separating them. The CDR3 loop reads CAWSVQVNYGYTF. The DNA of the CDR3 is TGTGCCTGGAGTGTACAAGTGAACTATGGCTACACCTTC.

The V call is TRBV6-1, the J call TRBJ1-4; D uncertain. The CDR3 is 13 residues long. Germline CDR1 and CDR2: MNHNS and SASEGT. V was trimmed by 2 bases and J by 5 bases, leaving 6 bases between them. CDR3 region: CASSERQNEKLFF. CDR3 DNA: TGTGCCAGCAGTGAACGGCAAAATGAAAAACTGTTTTTT.

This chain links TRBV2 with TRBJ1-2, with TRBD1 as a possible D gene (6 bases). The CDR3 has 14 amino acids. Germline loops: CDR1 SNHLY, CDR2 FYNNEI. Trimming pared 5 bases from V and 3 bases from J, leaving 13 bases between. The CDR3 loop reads CASSPRDTYYGYTF. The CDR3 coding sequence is TGTGCCAGCAGTCCTAGGGACACATACTATGGCTACACCTTC.

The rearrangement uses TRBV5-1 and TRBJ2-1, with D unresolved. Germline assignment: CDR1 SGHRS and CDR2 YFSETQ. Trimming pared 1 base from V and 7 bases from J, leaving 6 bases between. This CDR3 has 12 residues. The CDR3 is CASSLFRNEQFF. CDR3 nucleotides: TGCGCCAGCAGCTTGTTTCGAAATGAGCAGTTCTTC.

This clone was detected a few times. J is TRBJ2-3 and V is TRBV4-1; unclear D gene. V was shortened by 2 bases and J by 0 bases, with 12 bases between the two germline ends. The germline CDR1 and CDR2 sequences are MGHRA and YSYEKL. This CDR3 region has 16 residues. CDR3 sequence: CASSQLDLFSTDTQYF. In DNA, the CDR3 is TGCGCCAGCAGCCAACTTGACCTCTTCAGCACAGATACGCAGTATTTT.

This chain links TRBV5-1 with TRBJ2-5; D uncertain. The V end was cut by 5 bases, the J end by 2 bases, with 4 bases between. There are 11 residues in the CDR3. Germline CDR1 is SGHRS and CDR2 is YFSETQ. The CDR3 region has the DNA TGCGCCAGCAGGGGACAAGAGACCCAGTACTTC. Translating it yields CASRGQETQYF.

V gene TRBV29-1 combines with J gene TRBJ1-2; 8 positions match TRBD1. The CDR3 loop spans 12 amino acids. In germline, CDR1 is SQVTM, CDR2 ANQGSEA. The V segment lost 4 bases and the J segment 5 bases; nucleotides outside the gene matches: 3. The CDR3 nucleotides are TGCAGCGTTGGGGGACAGGCGTATGGCTACACCTTC. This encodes CSVGGQAYGYTF.

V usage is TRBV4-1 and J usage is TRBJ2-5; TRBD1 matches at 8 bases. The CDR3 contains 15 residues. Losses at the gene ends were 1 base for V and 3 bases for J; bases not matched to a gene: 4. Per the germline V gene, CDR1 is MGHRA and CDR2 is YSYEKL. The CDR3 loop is CASSQALDREETQYF. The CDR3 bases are TGCGCCAGCAGCCAAGCCCTGGACAGGGAAGAGACCCAGTACTTC.

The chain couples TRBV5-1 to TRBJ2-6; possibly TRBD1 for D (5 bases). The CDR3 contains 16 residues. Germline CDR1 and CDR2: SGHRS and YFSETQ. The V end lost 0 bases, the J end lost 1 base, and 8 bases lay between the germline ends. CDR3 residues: CASSLDAGSGANVLTF. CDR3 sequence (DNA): TGCGCCAGCAGCTTGGACGCAGGGTCTGGGGCCAACGTCCTGACTTTC.

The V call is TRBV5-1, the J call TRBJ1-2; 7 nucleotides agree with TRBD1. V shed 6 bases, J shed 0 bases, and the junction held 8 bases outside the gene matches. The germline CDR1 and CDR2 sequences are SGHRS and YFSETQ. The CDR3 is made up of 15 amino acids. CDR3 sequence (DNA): TGCGCCAGCAACTCGGACAGGCGTTCTAACTATGGCTACACCTTC. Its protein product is CASNSDRRSNYGYTF.

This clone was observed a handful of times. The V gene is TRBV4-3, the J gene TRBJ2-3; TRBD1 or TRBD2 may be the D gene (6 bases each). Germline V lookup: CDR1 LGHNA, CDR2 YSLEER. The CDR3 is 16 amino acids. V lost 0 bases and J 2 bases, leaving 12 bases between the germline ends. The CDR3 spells CASSQELGGPTDTQYF. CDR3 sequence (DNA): TGCGCCAGCAGCCAAGAACTCGGGGGCCCCACAGATACGCAGTATTTT.

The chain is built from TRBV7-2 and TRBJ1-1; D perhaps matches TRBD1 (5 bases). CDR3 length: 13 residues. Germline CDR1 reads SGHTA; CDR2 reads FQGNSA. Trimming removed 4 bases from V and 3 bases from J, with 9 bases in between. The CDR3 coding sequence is TGTGCCAGCAGCTCGGGACGGGACACTGAAGCTTTCTTT. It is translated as CASSSGRDTEAFF. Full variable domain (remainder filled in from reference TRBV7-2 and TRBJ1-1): GAGVSQSPSNKVTEKGKDVELRCDPISGHTALYWYRQSLGQGLEFLIYFQGNSAPDKSGLPSDRFSAERTGGSVSTLTIQRTQQEDSAVYLCASSSGRDTEAFFGQGTRLTVV.

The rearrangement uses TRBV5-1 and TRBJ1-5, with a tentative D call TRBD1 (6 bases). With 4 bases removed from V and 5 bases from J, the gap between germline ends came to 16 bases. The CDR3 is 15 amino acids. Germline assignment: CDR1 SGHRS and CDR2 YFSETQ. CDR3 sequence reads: CASSLGAGYDQPQHF. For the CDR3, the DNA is TGCGCCAGCAGCCTGGGGGCAGGATACGATCAGCCCCAGCATTTT.

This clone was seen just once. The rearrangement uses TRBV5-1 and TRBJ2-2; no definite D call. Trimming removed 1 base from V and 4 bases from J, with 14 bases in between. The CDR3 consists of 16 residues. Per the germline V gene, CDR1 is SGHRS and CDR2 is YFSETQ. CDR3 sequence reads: CASSLIITRSTGELFF. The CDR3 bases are TGCGCCAGCAGCTTGATTATAACCCGGAGCACCGGGGAGCTGTTTTTT.

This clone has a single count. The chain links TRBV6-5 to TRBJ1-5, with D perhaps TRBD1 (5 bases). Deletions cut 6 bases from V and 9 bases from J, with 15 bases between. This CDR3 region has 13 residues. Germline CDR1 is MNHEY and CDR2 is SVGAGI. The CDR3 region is CASRSGHGVPQHF. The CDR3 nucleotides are TGTGCCAGCAGATCGGGGCACGGGGTGCCCCAGCATTTT.